This T cell receptor (beta chain) was recorded in a study of response to subunit inactivated influenza vaccine. TCRdb redid the calling of the RT-PCR reads with MiXCR, one entry per CDR3 protein. Here the sample spans around 320,000 distinct CDR3 sequences, roughly 22% being singletons. Germline V gene data show CDR1 as LGHNA and CDR2 as YNFKEQ. J gave up 1 base and V 3 bases, and 2 bases lay outside the gene matches. The CDR3 runs 16 residues. The genes are TRBV4-2 and TRBJ1-5; 11 bases are shared with TRBD1. Source: PBMCs from blood, taken less than 22 months after vaccination. The receptor comes from a man aged 45 to 75 who received an inactivated influenza vaccine. The CDR3 DNA reads as TGTGCCAGCAGCCAGGACAGGGGGCTGAGCAATCAGCCCCAGCATTTT. Its translation is CASSQDRGLSNQPQHF.